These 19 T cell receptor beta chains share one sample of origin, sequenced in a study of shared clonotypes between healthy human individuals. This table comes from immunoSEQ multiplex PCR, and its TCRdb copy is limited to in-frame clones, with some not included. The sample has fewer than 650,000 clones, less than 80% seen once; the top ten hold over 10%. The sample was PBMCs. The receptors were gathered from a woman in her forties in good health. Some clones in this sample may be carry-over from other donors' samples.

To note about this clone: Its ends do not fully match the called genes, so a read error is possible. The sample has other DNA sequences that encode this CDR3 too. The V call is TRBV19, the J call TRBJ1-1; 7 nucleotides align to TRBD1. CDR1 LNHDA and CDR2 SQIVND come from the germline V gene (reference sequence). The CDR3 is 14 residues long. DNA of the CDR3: TGTGCCAGTTCATACGACAGGGCGAACACCGAAGCTTTCTTT. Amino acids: CASSYDRANTEAFF.

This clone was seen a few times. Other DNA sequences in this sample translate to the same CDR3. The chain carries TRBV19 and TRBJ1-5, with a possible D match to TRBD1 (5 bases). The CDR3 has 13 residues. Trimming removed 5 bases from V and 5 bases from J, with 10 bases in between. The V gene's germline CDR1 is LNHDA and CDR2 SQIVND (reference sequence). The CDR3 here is CASSEGRDQPQHF. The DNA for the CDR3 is TGTGCCAGTAGTGAGGGGAGGGATCAGCCCCAGCATTTT.

CDR3 nucleotide sequence: TGCAGCGTTGTGGAGGGATGGACTGAAGCTTTCTTT. Translation: CSVVEGWTEAFF. This sequence joins TRBV29-1 and TRBJ1-1; no definite D call. The CDR3 is made up of 12 amino acids. The V gene lost 4 bases and the J gene lost 5 bases, with 11 bases spanning the gap. Germline CDR1 is SQVTM and CDR2 is ANQGSEA.

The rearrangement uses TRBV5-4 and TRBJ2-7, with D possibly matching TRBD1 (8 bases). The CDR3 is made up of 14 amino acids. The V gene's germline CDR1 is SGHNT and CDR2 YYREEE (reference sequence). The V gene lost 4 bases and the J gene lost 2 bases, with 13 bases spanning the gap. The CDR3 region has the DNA TGTGCCAGCAGCCCACAGGGGGGGGCCTACGAGCAGTACTTC. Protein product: CASSPQGGAYEQYF.

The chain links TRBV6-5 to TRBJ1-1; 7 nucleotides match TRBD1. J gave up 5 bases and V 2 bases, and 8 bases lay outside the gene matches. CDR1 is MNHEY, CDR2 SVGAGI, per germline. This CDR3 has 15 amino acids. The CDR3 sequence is CASSYGQGVGTEAFF. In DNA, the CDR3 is TGTGCCAGCAGTTACGGGCAGGGGGTCGGGACTGAAGCTTTCTTT.

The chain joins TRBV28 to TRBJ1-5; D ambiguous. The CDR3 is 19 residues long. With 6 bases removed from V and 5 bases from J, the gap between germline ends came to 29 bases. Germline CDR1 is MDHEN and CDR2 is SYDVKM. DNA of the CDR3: TGTGCCAGCAGCTGGCCCCGAGAGGGCGCCAAGTCCCCCGATCAGCCCCAGCATTTT. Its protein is CASSWPREGAKSPDQPQHF.

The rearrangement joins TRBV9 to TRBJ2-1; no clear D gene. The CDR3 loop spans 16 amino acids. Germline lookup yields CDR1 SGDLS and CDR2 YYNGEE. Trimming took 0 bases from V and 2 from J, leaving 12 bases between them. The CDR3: CASSVGGSFTYNEQFF. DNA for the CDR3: TGTGCCAGCAGCGTAGGGGGTAGCTTCACCTACAATGAGCAGTTCTTC.

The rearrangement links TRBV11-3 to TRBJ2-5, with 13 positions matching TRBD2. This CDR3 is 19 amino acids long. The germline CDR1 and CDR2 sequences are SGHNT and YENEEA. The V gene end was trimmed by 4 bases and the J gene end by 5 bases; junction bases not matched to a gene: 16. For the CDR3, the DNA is TGTGCCAGCAGCTCGACTAGCGGGAGGCCCACCGTGAAGGGGGAGACCCAGTACTTC. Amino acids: CASSSTSGRPTVKGETQYF. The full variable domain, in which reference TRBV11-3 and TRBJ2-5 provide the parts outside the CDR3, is EAGVVQSPRYKIIEKKQPVAFWCNPISGHNTLYWYLQNLGQGPELLIRYENEEAVDDSQLPKDRFSAERLKGVDSTLKIQPAELGDSAVYLCASSSTSGRPTVKGETQYFGPGTRLLVL.

The CDR3 loop reads CASSPPNRASTGELFF. As DNA, the CDR3 is TGTGCCAGCTCACCACCGAACAGGGCGAGCACCGGGGAGCTGTTTTTT. The rearrangement links TRBV18 to TRBJ2-2; D possibly corresponds to TRBD1 (6 bases). The CDR3 length is 16 residues. Trimming removed 0 bases at V and 4 bases at J, with 12 bases between. The germline CDR1 and CDR2 sequences are KGHSH and LQKENI.

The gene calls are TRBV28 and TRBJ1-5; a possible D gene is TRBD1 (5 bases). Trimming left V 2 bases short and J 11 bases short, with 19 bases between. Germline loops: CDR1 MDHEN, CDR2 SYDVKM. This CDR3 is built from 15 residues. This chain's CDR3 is CASSLPSGQQESQHF. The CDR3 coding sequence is TGTGCCAGCAGTTTACCATCCGGCCAACAGGAATCCCAGCATTTT. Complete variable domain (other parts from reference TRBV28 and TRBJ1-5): DVKVTQSSRYLVKRTGEKVFLECVQDMDHENMFWYRQDPGLGLRLIYFSYDVKMKEKGDIPEGYSVSREKKERFSLILESASTNQTSMYLCASSLPSGQQESQHFGDGTRLSIL.

The CDR3: CASSETPRFLEDTEAFF. CDR3 DNA sequence: TGCGCCAGCAGTGAAACGCCAAGGTTTCTGGAGGACACTGAAGCTTTCTTT. The rearrangement uses TRBV10-2 and TRBJ1-1; D not resolved. From germline, CDR1 is WSHSY and CDR2 SAAADI. Trimming took 3 bases from V and 3 from J, leaving 20 bases between them. The CDR3 is 17 amino acids.

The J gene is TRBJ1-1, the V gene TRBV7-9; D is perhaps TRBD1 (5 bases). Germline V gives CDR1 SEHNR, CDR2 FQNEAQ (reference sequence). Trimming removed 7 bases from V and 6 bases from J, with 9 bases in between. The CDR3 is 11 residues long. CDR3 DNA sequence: TGTGCCAGCATAGGGGTGTCTGAAGCTTTCTTT. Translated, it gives CASIGVSEAFF.

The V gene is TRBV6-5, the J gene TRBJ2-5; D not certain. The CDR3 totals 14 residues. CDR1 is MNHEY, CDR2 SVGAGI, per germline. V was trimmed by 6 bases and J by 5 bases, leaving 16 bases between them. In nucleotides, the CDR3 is TGTGCCAGCAGCCCTCTAGGGCCCCGGGAGACCCAGTACTTC. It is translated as CASSPLGPRETQYF.

The CDR3: CASSPRLEASGTDTQYF. The CDR3 coding sequence is TGTGCCAGCAGCCCCCGCTTGGAGGCTAGCGGCACAGATACGCAGTATTTT. This chain links TRBV5-4 with TRBJ2-3; D may be TRBD2 (6 bases). The CDR3 has 17 residues. Germline-derived CDR1 and CDR2 are SGHNT and YYREEE (reference sequence). The V gene lost 4 bases and the J gene lost 1 base, with 19 bases spanning the gap. The full variable domain, completed using reference TRBV5-4 and TRBJ2-3, is ETGVTQSPTHLIKTRGQQVTLRCSSQSGHNTVSWYQQALGQGPQFIFQYYREEENGRGNFPPRFSGLQFPNYSSELNVNALELDDSALYLCASSPRLEASGTDTQYFGPGTRLTVL.

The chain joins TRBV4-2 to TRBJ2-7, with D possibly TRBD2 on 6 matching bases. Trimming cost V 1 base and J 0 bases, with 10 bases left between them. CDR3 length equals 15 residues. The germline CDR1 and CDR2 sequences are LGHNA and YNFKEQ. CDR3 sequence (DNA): TGTGCCAGCAGCCAAGGACTAGGAGACTCCTACGAGCAGTACTTC. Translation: CASSQGLGDSYEQYF.

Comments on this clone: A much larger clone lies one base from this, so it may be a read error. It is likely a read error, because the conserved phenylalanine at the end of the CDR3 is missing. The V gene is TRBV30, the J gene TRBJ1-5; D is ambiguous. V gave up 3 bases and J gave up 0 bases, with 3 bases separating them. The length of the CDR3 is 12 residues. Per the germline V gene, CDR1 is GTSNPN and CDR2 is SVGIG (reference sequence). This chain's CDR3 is CAWSYSNQPQHL. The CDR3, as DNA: TGTGCCTGGAGCTATAGCAATCAGCCCCAGCATCTT.

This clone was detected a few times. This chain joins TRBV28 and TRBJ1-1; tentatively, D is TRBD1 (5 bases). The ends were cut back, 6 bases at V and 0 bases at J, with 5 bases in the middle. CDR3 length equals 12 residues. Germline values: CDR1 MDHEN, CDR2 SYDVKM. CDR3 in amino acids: CASRTVNTEAFF. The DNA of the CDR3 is TGTGCCAGCAGGACAGTGAACACTGAAGCTTTCTTT.

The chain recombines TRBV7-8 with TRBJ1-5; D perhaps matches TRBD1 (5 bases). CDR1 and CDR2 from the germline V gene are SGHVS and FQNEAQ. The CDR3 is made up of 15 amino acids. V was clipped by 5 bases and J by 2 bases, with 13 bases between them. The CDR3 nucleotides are TGTGCCAGCAGCCCCTTCTCGGGGGGCAATCAGCCCCAGCATTTT. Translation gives CASSPFSGGNQPQHF.

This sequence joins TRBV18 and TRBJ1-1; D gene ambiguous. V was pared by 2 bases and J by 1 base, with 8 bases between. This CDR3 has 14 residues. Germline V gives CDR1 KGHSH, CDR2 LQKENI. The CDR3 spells CASSPSVRNTEAFF. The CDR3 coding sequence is TGTGCCAGCTCACCATCTGTTAGGAACACTGAAGCTTTCTTT.